This TCR beta chain emerged from a study of identical twins. In this sample, this clonotype turned up many times. Its antigen is still unknown. Findings and caveats of the study: These conclusions were based on statistical analysis (cross-sectional, not following the same donors).

The CDR3 has 8 residues. CDR1 is SQVTM, CDR2 ANQGSEA, per germline. Trimming pared 3 bases from V and 9 bases from J, leaving 0 bases between. TCRdb re-called the 5' RACE reads through MiXCR, storing one row per CDR3 protein. The sample lists around 570,000 distinct CDR3 sequences, 9.6% occurring once. In addition, the sample was reused for a study of yellow fever vaccine responses in identical twins.

Sequencing was done on a sample of PBMCs. The V gene is TRBV29-1, the J gene TRBJ2-1; D ambiguous. The TCR comes from a woman in her late teens or twenties in good health. CDR3 residues: CSVDEQFF. The CDR3 coding sequence is TGCAGCGTTGATGAGCAGTTCTTC.